These T cell receptor beta chains were read from a single sample in a study of early T cells in non-severe SARS-CoV-2 infection. MiXCR, applied by TCRdb to the 5' RACE reads, yields one record per CDR3 protein. Of tens of thousands of distinct CDR3 sequences listed, roughly a tenth are singletons. The sequencing here drew on whole blood, taken at baseline. Receptors originate from an adult who was a healthcare worker with PCR-confirmed SARS-CoV-2 infection or an uninfected control (not recorded which). The CDR3 runs from the conserved cysteine through the conserved F or W. Fields, in order: V gene, J gene, CDR3 protein.

>TRBV5-1|TRBJ2-5
CASSLDTAGGAQTQYF
>TRBV7-7|TRBJ2-7
CASSERTESEQYF
>TRBV28|TRBJ1-2
CAGSRVRQGGYTF
>TRBV7-6|TRBJ2-7
CASSQGTGGHEQYF
>TRBV2|TRBJ1-2
CASSEDRVYGYTF
>TRBV20-1|TRBJ1-2
CSASPGTGVGGYTF
>TRBV27|TRBJ2-7
CASSPDLGAYEQYF
>TRBV5-4|TRBJ2-3
CASSLGRLPYTQYF
>TRBV7-8|TRBJ1-1
CASSSYPGQGITEAFF
>TRBV4-1|TRBJ2-3
CASSLESASGGKRDTQYF
>TRBV29-1|TRBJ2-3
CSVEGSGVTDTQYF
>TRBV6-6|TRBJ1-5
CASSDTGSNQPQHF
>TRBV2|TRBJ2-5
CASSVGGRETQYF
>TRBV2|TRBJ2-5
CANRLDRQETQYF
>TRBV20-1|TRBJ1-5
CSASMGGNQPQHF
>TRBV7-8|TRBJ1-2
CASSPPERVGYTF
>TRBV3-1|TRBJ1-5
CASSQDRNQPQHF
>TRBV7-9|TRBJ1-1
CASSRNNPEAEAFF
>TRBV7-9|TRBJ2-7
CASSRENIPGEQYF
>TRBV7-9|TRBJ2-7
CASSLARVGEQYF
>TRBV6-4|TRBJ2-6
CASSPGRSGANVLTF
>TRBV3-1|TRBJ2-7
CASSQGIRGGYEQYF
>TRBV7-2|TRBJ1-3
CASSLQGMDSGNTIYF
>TRBV24-1|TRBJ2-7
CATSEPGQGEQYF
>TRBV12-3/TRBV12-4|TRBJ1-5
CASNRGNQPQHF
>TRBV4-1|TRBJ1-1
CASSQDTGGYTEAFF
>TRBV12-3/TRBV12-4|TRBJ2-7
CASSLGQGAKKQYF
>TRBV5-1|TRBJ2-5
CASSLSQETQYF
>TRBV21-1|TRBJ2-3
CASSKVEPTQYF
>TRBV6-5|TRBJ2-3
CASSYSGLAGDNQYF
>TRBV20-1|TRBJ2-3
CSARDPGRSTDTQYF
>TRBV21-1|TRBJ2-4
CASSKVRSARRAKNIQYF
>TRBV6-6|TRBJ2-7
CASSYRYEQYF
>TRBV12-3/TRBV12-4|TRBJ2-1
CASSLVGDYGRDSNNEQFF
>TRBV19|TRBJ2-7
CASSAPPPEVHEQYF
>TRBV9|TRBJ1-3
CASSPRDRGYGNTIYF
>TRBV6-6|TRBJ1-1
CASTFDRNTEAFF
>TRBV29-1|TRBJ1-1
CSVEGQQNTEAFF
>TRBV7-7|TRBJ2-7
CASSLDGAGFDEQYF
>TRBV3-1|TRBJ2-7
CASSLGDATYDQYF
>TRBV5-5|TRBJ1-6
CASSETGRSYNSPLHF
>TRBV10-1|TRBJ2-3
CASRGRMSDTQYF
>TRBV4-3|TRBJ1-1
CASSQDRRGLNTEAFF
>TRBV2|TRBJ2-2
CASRHPRDTNTGELFF
>TRBV7-6|TRBJ1-1
CASSLGGAGYTEAFF
>TRBV4-1|TRBJ2-5
CASSPQLQETQYF
>TRBV20-1|TRBJ1-5
CSARGPGDQPQHF
>TRBV7-2|TRBJ2-5
CASSRGRLAETQYF
>TRBV6-5|TRBJ1-1
CASSSAGGRRAFF
>TRBV9|TRBJ1-3
CASSAIGGQLSGNTIYF
>TRBV7-8|TRBJ2-3
CASSLVTGLSTDTQYF
>TRBV6-5|TRBJ1-1
CASSYDQNTEAFF
>TRBV6-2/TRBV6-3|TRBJ2-7
CASSTRLAGYLRAQYF
>TRBV10-3|TRBJ2-7
CAIRGDREQYF
>TRBV20-1|TRBJ2-3
CSARRAGKENTQYF
>TRBV30|TRBJ1-3
CAWTSGNTIYF
>TRBV28|TRBJ1-1
CASSSDFGTEAFF